The 32 T cell receptor beta chains below were found in one sample sequenced in a study of T-cell reconstitution after alpha-beta-depleted transplantation in children. Library preparation (for TCRbeta) was performed with unique molecular identifiers. TCRdb re-derived calls from the PCR reads in MiXCR, one entry per CDR3 protein. The sample contains some 600,000 distinct CDR3 sequences, approximately 15% of which appear only once. The sequencing here drew on PBMCs from the stem cell graft donor, taken from the stem cell graft. The receptors stem from a human donor who donated a stem cell graft to a child with acute myeloid leukemia.

The chain has TRBV12-3 or TRBV12-4 and TRBJ2-7, with 7 nucleotides matching TRBD2. This CDR3 comprises 13 residues. V was clipped by 6 bases and J by 1 base; unmatched bases: 3. This chain's CDR3 is CASRLGLSYEQYF. The CDR3 nucleotides are TGTGCCAGCAGATTGGGACTATCCTACGAGCAGTACTTC.

This clonotype was seen a few times. The gene calls are TRBV29-1 and TRBJ2-5, with TRBD1 matching 10 bases. With 3 bases clipped from V and 2 bases from J, the junction kept 9 bases outside the gene matches. CDR1 is SQVTM and CDR2 is ANQGSEA in the germline V gene. The CDR3 has 16 residues. The CDR3 sequence is CSVEGGTGAYQETQYF. CDR3 DNA: TGCAGCGTTGAGGGTGGGACAGGGGCCTATCAAGAGACCCAGTACTTC.

The chain recombines TRBV11-2 with TRBJ2-2; 9 bases match TRBD1. This CDR3 spans 15 amino acids. CDR1 SGHAT and CDR2 FQNNGV come from the germline V gene. Trimming removed 6 bases from V and 4 bases from J; junction bases left unmatched: 6. The DNA for the CDR3 is TGTGCCAGCAGTACCAGACAGGGGGTCACCGGGGAGCTGTTTTTT. Translation: CASSTRQGVTGELFF.

This clonotype was detected a few times. The chain carries TRBV28 and TRBJ1-4, with no clear D. CDR1 and CDR2 from the germline V gene are MDHEN and SYDVKM. The CDR3 loop spans 13 amino acids. V was trimmed by 7 bases and J by 0 bases, leaving 6 bases between them. The CDR3 loop reads CASNLPTNEKLFF. The DNA for the CDR3 is TGTGCCAGCAATCTCCCAACTAATGAAAAACTGTTTTTT.

This clonotype was detected only a few times. The rearrangement uses TRBV20-1 and TRBJ1-1; 8 bases align to TRBD1. Germline CDR1 and CDR2: DFQATT and SNEGSKA (reference sequence). Trimming removed 1 base from V and 7 bases from J; junction bases left unmatched: 5. The CDR3 sequence is 13 residues long. The CDR3 DNA reads TGCAGTGCTAGAGGCCGGACAGGGTTTGAAGCTTTCTTT. It is translated as CSARGRTGFEAFF.

Many counts were recorded for this clonotype. This chain joins TRBV6-1 and TRBJ2-1; tentative D call: TRBD2 (6 bases). V was trimmed by 8 bases and J by 6 bases, leaving 17 bases between them. The germline gives CDR1 MNHNS, CDR2 SASEGT. This CDR3 comprises 14 residues. CDR3 in amino acids: CASRDSGVGNEQFF. DNA for the CDR3: TGTGCCAGCCGGGACTCTGGGGTAGGCAATGAGCAGTTCTTC.

V is TRBV7-9 and J is TRBJ2-7; 7 bases align to TRBD1. The CDR3 totals 15 residues. Trimming cost V 2 bases and J 1 base; bases outside gene matches: 5. Germline CDR1 is SEHNR and CDR2 is FQNEAQ (reference sequence). The CDR3 sequence is CASSLFQGESYEQYF. The CDR3 region has the DNA TGTGCCAGCAGCTTATTTCAGGGGGAATCCTACGAGCAGTACTTC.

This clonotype was observed at least ten times. The chain combines TRBV20-1 with TRBJ1-1; 8 bases align to TRBD1. Germline CDR1 is DFQATT and CDR2 is SNEGSKA (reference sequence). V was pared by 8 bases and J by 5 bases, with 7 bases of the junction left unmatched. CDR3 length: 12 amino acids. As DNA, the CDR3 is TGCAGTCAACAGGGGGTTCGGACTGAAGCTTTCTTT. Its protein product is CSQQGVRTEAFF.

The chain carries TRBV7-2 and TRBJ2-5; D is possibly TRBD2 (7 bases). The V end lost 2 bases, the J end lost 4 bases, and 17 bases lay between the germline ends. This CDR3 has 16 residues. Germline-derived CDR1 and CDR2 are SGHTA and FQGNSA. The CDR3 DNA sequence: TGTGCCAGCAGCTTAAGGGGGGGCCCCCTCCTAGAGACCCAGTACTTC. Its protein is CASSLRGGPLLETQYF.

This clonotype was recorded a few times. The genes are TRBV20-1 and TRBJ2-7; D may be TRBD1 or TRBD2 (5 bases each). Germline CDR1 is DFQATT and CDR2 is SNEGSKA (reference sequence). The V and J ends lost 2 bases and 2 bases respectively, with 13 bases between them. There are 14 residues in the CDR3. The CDR3 here is CSARMLGVPYEQYV. The CDR3 DNA is TGCAGTGCTAGAATGTTGGGGGTCCCCTACGAGCAGTACGTC.

This clonotype was seen once. The chain is built from TRBV7-9 and TRBJ2-7; tentative D call: TRBD2 (6 bases). V lost 4 bases to trimming and J lost 3 bases, with 16 bases between them. Germline V lookup: CDR1 SEHNR, CDR2 FQNEAQ (reference sequence). The CDR3 is made up of 15 amino acids. CDR3 in DNA: TGTGCCAGCAGCTCCCCCCTGCGCGGGGTCTACGAGCAGTACTTC. It yields the protein CASSSPLRGVYEQYF.

This clonotype turned up a few times. The chain has TRBV7-2 and TRBJ1-2; weak D call: TRBD1 (5 bases). Germline V gives CDR1 SGHTA, CDR2 FQGNSA. Trimming stripped 5 bases from V and 4 bases from J, with 20 bases between. The CDR3 extends over 16 amino acids. Here the CDR3 reads CASSVKSGGRAYGYTF. CDR3 nucleotides: TGTGCCAGCAGCGTTAAGTCGGGGGGAAGGGCCTATGGCTACACCTTC.

This clonotype was seen a handful of times. The chain carries TRBV14 and TRBJ2-3; 9 nucleotides match TRBD1. This CDR3 region has 15 residues. V dropped 4 bases and J dropped 8; count of bases not matched to a gene: 10. Germline loops: CDR1 SGHDN, CDR2 FVKESK. CDR3 region: CASSPRTGDTSTQYF. The CDR3, as DNA: TGTGCCAGCAGCCCTAGGACAGGGGACACTTCTACGCAGTATTTT.

This clonotype has only one observation. This chain connects TRBV27 to TRBJ2-6; unclear D gene. With 4 bases removed from V and 1 base from J, the gap between germline ends came to 11 bases. In germline, CDR1 is MNHEY, CDR2 SMNVEV (reference sequence). This CDR3 region has 16 residues. This chain's CDR3 is CASSWVGVSGANVLTF. DNA of the CDR3: TGTGCCAGCAGTTGGGTTGGGGTATCTGGGGCCAACGTCCTGACTTTC.

This chain links TRBV10-2 with TRBJ2-2; 10 positions agree with TRBD1. CDR3 size: 16 residues. The germline V gene encodes CDR1 WSHSY and CDR2 SAAADI. The V segment lost 0 bases and the J segment 5 bases; nucleotides outside the gene matches: 3. Here the CDR3 reads CASSESKDRGTGELFF. The DNA of the CDR3 is TGCGCCAGCAGTGAGTCGAAGGACAGGGGGACCGGGGAGCTGTTTTTT.

The chain recombines TRBV5-1 with TRBJ2-6, with D perhaps TRBD1 (5 bases). V lost 4 bases, J lost 0 bases, and 14 bases lay in between. This CDR3 has 17 residues. Germline V gives CDR1 SGHRS, CDR2 YFSETQ. The CDR3 here is CASSQTVTGSGANVLTF. The CDR3 nucleotides are TGCGCCAGCAGCCAGACAGTTACTGGCTCTGGGGCCAACGTCCTGACTTTC.

This clonotype was counted between two and nine times. The chain carries TRBV11-1 and TRBJ2-1; 9 positions match TRBD1. V lost 4 bases to trimming and J lost 2 bases; unmatched junction nucleotides: 9. CDR3 length: 17 amino acids. Germline CDR1 SGHAT, CDR2 FQDESV (reference sequence). In DNA, the CDR3 is TGTGCCAGCAGCTCCCATGGACAGGGGAGAGCCTACAATGAGCAGTTCTTC. The encoded protein is CASSSHGQGRAYNEQFF. The whole variable domain, filled in from reference TRBV11-1 and TRBJ2-1, reads EAEVAQSPRYKITEKSQAVAFWCDPISGHATLYWYRQILGQGPELLVQFQDESVVDDSQLPKDRFSAERLKGVDSTLKIQPAELGDSAMYLCASSSHGQGRAYNEQFFGPGTRLTVL.

The table lists this clonotype with many counts. V gene TRBV5-6 combines with J gene TRBJ1-5; possibly TRBD1 for D (5 bases). Germline CDR1 and CDR2: SGHDT and YYEEEE. The V gene lost 3 bases and the J gene lost 0 bases, with 10 bases spanning the gap. The CDR3 is made up of 15 amino acids. CDR3 sequence reads: CASSSGFYSNQPQHF. The CDR3 DNA follows: TGTGCCAGCAGCTCAGGGTTTTATAGCAATCAGCCCCAGCATTTT.

This clonotype appeared a few times. The genes are TRBV14 and TRBJ2-5, with D perhaps TRBD1 or TRBD2 (5 bases each). The germline V and J ends were trimmed by 2 bases and 5 bases, with 18 bases remaining between them. Germline CDR1 and CDR2: SGHDN and FVKESK. This CDR3 has 16 amino acids. The chain's CDR3 is CASSQFRGSVGETQYF. The CDR3 region has the DNA TGTGCCAGCAGCCAATTCCGGGGCAGCGTTGGGGAGACCCAGTACTTC. The whole variable domain, filled in from reference TRBV14 and TRBJ2-5, reads EAGVTQFPSHSVIEKGQTVTLRCDPISGHDNLYWYRRVMGKEIKFLLHFVKESKQDESGMPNNRFLAERTGGTYSTLKVQPAELEDSGVYFCASSQFRGSVGETQYFGPGTRLLVL.

As regards this clonotype: One end of the junction is discordant with germline, which a read error may explain. This chain joins TRBV12-3 or TRBV12-4 and TRBJ1-1, with TRBD1 as a possible D gene (5 bases). This CDR3 has 15 amino acids. CDR3 nucleotides: TGTGCCAGCAGTGTAGCTCGACAGAGGAACACTGAAGCTTTCTTT. It is translated as CASSVARQRNTEAFF.

The sample holds many counts of this clonotype. The chain links TRBV5-5 to TRBJ2-1, with D hard to call. The CDR3 is made up of 13 amino acids. Trimming took 4 bases from V and 5 from J, leaving 10 bases between them. Germline CDR1 and CDR2: SGHKS and YYEKEE (reference sequence). CDR3 coding DNA: TGTGCCAGCAGCCCCGGTGTGGACAATGAGCAGTTCTTC. Translating gives CASSPGVDNEQFF.

This clonotype was seen a few times. V gene TRBV20-1 combines with J gene TRBJ2-3, with 8 positions matching TRBD2. The germline CDR1 and CDR2 sequences are DFQATT and SNEGSKA (reference sequence). J gave up 5 bases and V 3 bases, and 10 bases lay outside the gene matches. The CDR3 spans 15 residues. CDR3 coding DNA: TGCAGTGCTAGTGCCCAGCGGGGGAGCGTAGATACGCAGTATTTT. This sequence encodes CSASAQRGSVDTQYF.

This clonotype showed up just a few times. This rearrangement joins TRBV10-3 to TRBJ2-7; D may correspond to TRBD1 or TRBD2 (5 bases each). The V and J ends lost 8 bases and 5 bases respectively, with 19 bases between them. This CDR3 contains 14 residues. Per the germline V gene, CDR1 is ENHRY and CDR2 is SYGVKD. The CDR3 coding sequence is TGTGCCATCGGAGGTGACAGTGGTGTAGACGAGCAGTACTTC. Protein: CAIGGDSGVDEQYF.

This clonotype has just a few counts. The chain couples TRBV7-9 to TRBJ1-4; no clear D. CDR3 size: 15 residues. Deletions cut 5 bases from V and 6 bases from J, with 16 bases between. CDR1 is SEHNR and CDR2 is FQNEAQ in the germline V gene (reference sequence). The CDR3 DNA reads TGTGCCAGCAGCCCCACGGGGAGGCGAGATGAAAAACTGTTTTTT. Its translation: CASSPTGRRDEKLFF.

This clonotype was seen only a few times. The chain combines TRBV5-1 with TRBJ2-3; TRBD2 might be the D (6 bases). Trimming took off 2 bases at V and 4 bases at J, with 11 bases between the two ends. CDR1 is SGHRS and CDR2 is YFSETQ in the germline V gene. CDR3 length equals 14 residues. The CDR3 DNA follows: TGCGCCAGCAGCTTCGGGACTCCCCCAGATACGCAGTATTTT. Translated, it gives CASSFGTPPDTQYF.

At least ten counts were recorded for this clonotype. J is TRBJ2-5 and V is TRBV7-2; D might be TRBD1 (6 bases). Trimming left V 5 bases short and J 3 bases short, with 10 bases between. Germline CDR1 reads SGHTA; CDR2 reads FQGNSA. The CDR3 is made up of 13 amino acids. CDR3 amino acids: CASSPAGEETQYF. CDR3 DNA sequence: TGTGCCAGCAGCCCGGCAGGGGAAGAGACCCAGTACTTC.

The gene calls are TRBV12-3 or TRBV12-4 and TRBJ2-1; weak D call: TRBD2 (7 bases). Trimming removed 3 bases from V and 10 bases from J, with 13 bases in between. The CDR3 contains 13 residues. This CDR3 is CASSLGGLVEQFF. The DNA of the CDR3 is TGTGCCAGCAGTTTGGGGGGGCTGGTGGAGCAGTTCTTC.

There are a few counts of this clonotype. The chain joins TRBV20-1 to TRBJ2-1; TRBD2 aligns across 10 bases. V lost 0 bases, J lost 0 bases, and 11 bases stayed unmatched. The CDR3 runs 19 residues. Germline-derived CDR1 and CDR2 are DFQATT and SNEGSKA (reference sequence). The CDR3 DNA reads TGCAGTGCTAGAGATCTTCTAGGGAGCGGGGGGGGCTCCTACAATGAGCAGTTCTTC. This gives the protein CSARDLLGSGGGSYNEQFF.

The rearrangement uses TRBV30 and TRBJ2-1, with D uncertain. V was pared by 5 bases and J by 5 bases, with 13 bases between. The CDR3 has 13 residues. Per the germline V gene, CDR1 is GTSNPN and CDR2 is SVGIG (reference sequence). In DNA form, the CDR3 reads TGTGCCTGGGCCCAAAGGGCGGACAATGAGCAGTTCTTC. This encodes CAWAQRADNEQFF.

This clonotype was counted a few times. The V and J genes are TRBV6-1 and TRBJ1-1; D not certain. The V end was cut by 6 bases, the J end by 6 bases, with 14 bases between. The CDR3 totals 13 residues. Germline values: CDR1 MNHNS, CDR2 SASEGT. The CDR3 nucleotides are TGTGCCAGCAGCCGCCAAGGAGTAGCTGAAGCTTTCTTT. It yields the protein CASSRQGVAEAFF.

The chain recombines TRBV24-1 with TRBJ2-2; 9 bases are shared with TRBD1. Trimming at V came to 3 bases and at J to 6 bases, leaving 10 bases not matched to a gene. This CDR3 region has 17 residues. The germline V gene encodes CDR1 KGHDR and CDR2 SFDVKD. CDR3 sequence reads: CATSDPTGQGSAGELFF. CDR3 DNA: TGTGCCACCAGTGATCCAACCGGACAGGGGTCGGCCGGGGAGCTGTTTTTT.

The rearrangement joins TRBV5-1 to TRBJ1-5; D perhaps matches TRBD1 (5 bases). CDR1 is SGHRS, CDR2 YFSETQ, per germline. CDR3 size: 15 residues. V lost 1 base, J lost 1 base, and 9 bases lay in between. In DNA, the CDR3 is TGCGCCAGCAGCTTGTGGGCAGGGAGCAATCAGCCCCAGCATTTT. It specifies CASSLWAGSNQPQHF. Together with reference TRBV5-1 and TRBJ1-5, the CDR3 gives the full variable domain: KAGVTQTPRYLIKTRGQQVTLSCSPISGHRSVSWYQQTPGQGLQFLFEYFSETQRNKGNFPGRFSGRQFSNSRSEMNVSTLELGDSALYLCASSLWAGSNQPQHFGDGTRLSIL.